A selection of T cell receptor beta chains follows, all from one sample in a study of blood T cell repertoires in COVID-19. Only in-frame clones appear in the TCRdb table, and some are missing; sequencing was by immunoSEQ multiplex PCR. The sample lists about 200,000 clones, roughly 84% seen once, with roughly 5.6% in the top ten. The sequencing sample was made of peripheral blood. The receptors derive from a woman in her forties who had recovered from COVID-19. Each CDR3 is given with its conserved first and last residue. D genes are given only for firm matches. Expanded clones are given a class, and other clones once, few, many or no size at all.

v_call: TRBV2
clone_size: NA
j_call: TRBJ2-1
d_call: TRBD2
cdr3_nt: TGTGCCAGCAGTACGTGGACTAGCGGGATAGTTCGCGATCAAGATGAGCAGTTCTTC
cdr3_aa: CASSTWTSGIVRDQDEQFF

v_call: TRBV11-3
clone_size: NA
j_call: TRBJ2-7
d_call: NA
cdr3_nt: TGTGCCAGCAGGACTCATCCGGGACTCCTCTCCCGTAACGAGCAGTACTTC
cdr3_aa: CASRTHPGLLSRNEQYF

v_call: TRBV27
clone_size: NA
j_call: TRBJ1-1
d_call: NA
cdr3_nt: TGTGCCAGCAGTTTTCCGGGTCTGTTCCCTGAAGCTTTCTTT
cdr3_aa: CASSFPGLFPEAFF

v_call: TRBV19
clone_size: NA
j_call: TRBJ2-5
d_call: TRBD2
cdr3_nt: TGTGCCAGCAGGCGGGTTTCGAGCGGGGTGGAGACCCAGTACTTC
cdr3_aa: CASRRVSSGVETQYF

v_call: TRBV15
clone_size: NA
j_call: TRBJ1-5
d_call: NA
cdr3_nt: TGTGCCACCACCTCCTCCGGTGGGGGGTTTCGTCAGCCCCAGCATTTT
cdr3_aa: CATTSSGGGFRQPQHF

v_call: TRBV19
clone_size: NA
j_call: TRBJ1-5
d_call: TRBD1
cdr3_nt: TGTGCCAGTAGGGACAGGGGGCGAGATCAGCCCCAGCATTTT
cdr3_aa: CASRDRGRDQPQHF

v_call: TRBV9
clone_size: NA
j_call: TRBJ1-6
d_call: NA
cdr3_nt: TGTGCCAGCAGCGTAGGACAGCACTATAATTCACCCCTCCACTTT
cdr3_aa: CASSVGQHYNSPLHF

v_call: TRBV15
clone_size: NA
j_call: TRBJ2-2
d_call: TRBD1
cdr3_nt: TGTGCCACCAGCAGAGATTACCTAGGGACAGGGAAAACCGGGGAGCTGTTTTTT
cdr3_aa: CATSRDYLGTGKTGELFF

v_call: TRBV6-6
clone_size: once
j_call: TRBJ2-3
d_call: TRBD2
cdr3_nt: TGTGCCAGCAGAAACTCACTAGCGGTAAATACGCAGTATTTT
cdr3_aa: CASRNSLAVNTQYF

v_call: TRBV5-1
clone_size: NA
j_call: TRBJ2-1
d_call: NA
cdr3_nt: TGCGCCAGCAGCCCCGGCAGCGATGAGCAGTTCTTC
cdr3_aa: CASSPGSDEQFF

v_call: TRBV30
clone_size: NA
j_call: TRBJ1-2
d_call: NA
cdr3_nt: TGTGCCTGCGAGCTACCTAACTATGGCTACACCTTC
cdr3_aa: CACELPNYGYTF

v_call: TRBV7-9
clone_size: NA
j_call: TRBJ2-7
d_call: NA
cdr3_nt: TGTGCCAGCAGCACAGAGGGCCCTGGGGAGCAGTACTTC
cdr3_aa: CASSTEGPGEQYF

v_call: TRBV7-9
clone_size: NA
j_call: TRBJ2-1
d_call: TRBD2
cdr3_nt: TGTGCCAGCAGCGCAGCGGGGAAGAGCTCCTACAATGAGCAGTTCTTC
cdr3_aa: CASSAAGKSSYNEQFF

v_call: TRBV5-1
clone_size: NA
j_call: TRBJ2-1
d_call: TRBD2
cdr3_nt: TGCGCCAGCAGCTTGGAGGGTTATGCGGGAGTCAATGAGCAGTTCTTC
cdr3_aa: CASSLEGYAGVNEQFF

v_call: TRBV6-2/TRBV6-3
clone_size: NA
j_call: TRBJ1-1
d_call: NA
cdr3_nt: TGTGCCAGCAGCACGGGGGACACTGAAGCTTTCTTT
cdr3_aa: CASSTGDTEAFF

v_call: TRBV13
clone_size: NA
j_call: TRBJ2-5
d_call: NA
cdr3_nt: TGTGCCAGCAGCTTACAAGCGGGTGAGACCCAGTACTTC
cdr3_aa: CASSLQAGETQYF

v_call: TRBV19
clone_size: NA
j_call: TRBJ1-1
d_call: TRBD1
cdr3_nt: TGTGCCAGTAGTGCCCGAGGGGGCCCGCGGTTTGAGGCTTTCTTT
cdr3_aa: CASSARGGPRFEAFF